This T cell receptor beta chain derives from a study of T cells in localized non-small cell lung cancer. TCRdb's table, derived via immunoSEQ multiplex PCR, lists solely in-frame clones and lacks some. The profile shows some 1,500 clones, less than 40% of them singletons. V lost 3 bases and J lost 5, with 15 bases in between. Germline V CDR1 and CDR2: KGHSH, LQKENI. This CDR3 has 15 amino acids. The TCR sequence derives from a man aged 35-75 years with stage II lung adenocarcinoma. This sequence joins TRBV18 and TRBJ2-3; weak D call: TRBD2 (5 bases). Sequenced here: lung tumor tissue, sampled before any cancer treatment. The CDR3 region is CASSPRGSAEDTQYF. In DNA, the CDR3 is TGTGCCAGCTCACCTCGGGGTAGCGCGGAAGATACGCAGTATTTT.